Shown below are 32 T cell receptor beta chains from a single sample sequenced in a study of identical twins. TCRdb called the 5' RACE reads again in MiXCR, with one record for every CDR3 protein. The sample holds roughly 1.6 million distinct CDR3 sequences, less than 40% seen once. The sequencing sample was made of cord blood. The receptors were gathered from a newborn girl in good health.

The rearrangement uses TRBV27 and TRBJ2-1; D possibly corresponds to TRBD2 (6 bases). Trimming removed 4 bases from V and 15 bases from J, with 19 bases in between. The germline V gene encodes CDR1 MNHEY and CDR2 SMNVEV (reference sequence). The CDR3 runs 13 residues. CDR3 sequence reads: CASSSHGTPWLFF. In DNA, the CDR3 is TGTGCCAGCAGTTCCCACGGGACTCCTTGGCTGTTCTTC.

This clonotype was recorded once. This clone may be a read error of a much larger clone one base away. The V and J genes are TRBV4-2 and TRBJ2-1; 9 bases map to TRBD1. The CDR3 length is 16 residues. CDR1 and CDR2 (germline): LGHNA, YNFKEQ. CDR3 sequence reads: CASSPLDRGSCNEQFF. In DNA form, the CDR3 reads TGTGCCAGCAGCCCCCTGGACAGGGGTTCCTGCAATGAGCAGTTCTTC.

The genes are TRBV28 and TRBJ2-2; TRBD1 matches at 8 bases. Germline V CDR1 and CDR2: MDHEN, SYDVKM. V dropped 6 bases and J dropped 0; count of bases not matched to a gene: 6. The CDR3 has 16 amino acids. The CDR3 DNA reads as TGTGCCAGCAGCCCCTCGACAGGGGCGAACACCGGGGAGCTGTTTTTT. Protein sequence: CASSPSTGANTGELFF.

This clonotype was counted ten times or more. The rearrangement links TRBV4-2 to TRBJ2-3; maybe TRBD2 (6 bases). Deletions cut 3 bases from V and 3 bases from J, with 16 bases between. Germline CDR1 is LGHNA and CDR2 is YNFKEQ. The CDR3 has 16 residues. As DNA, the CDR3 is TGTGCCAGCAGCCATGAACAAAGCGGGTCAACAGATACGCAGTATTTT. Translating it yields CASSHEQSGSTDTQYF.

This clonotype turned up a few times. The DNA of the CDR3 is TGTGCCACCAGCCCCGGGACGAGAGAGACCCAGTACTTC. It specifies CATSPGTRETQYF. The V call is TRBV24-1, the J call TRBJ2-5; D is tentatively TRBD1 or TRBD2 (5 bases each). Per the germline V gene, CDR1 is KGHDR and CDR2 is SFDVKD. The CDR3 covers 13 residues. V gave up 7 bases and J gave up 4 bases, with 12 bases separating them.

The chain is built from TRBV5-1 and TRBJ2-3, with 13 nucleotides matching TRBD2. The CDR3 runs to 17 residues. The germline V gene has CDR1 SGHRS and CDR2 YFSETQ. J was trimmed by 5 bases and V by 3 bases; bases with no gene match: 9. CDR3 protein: CASSYRIGTSGEDTQYF. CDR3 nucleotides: TGCGCCAGCAGCTACCGAATCGGGACTAGCGGGGAAGATACGCAGTATTTT.

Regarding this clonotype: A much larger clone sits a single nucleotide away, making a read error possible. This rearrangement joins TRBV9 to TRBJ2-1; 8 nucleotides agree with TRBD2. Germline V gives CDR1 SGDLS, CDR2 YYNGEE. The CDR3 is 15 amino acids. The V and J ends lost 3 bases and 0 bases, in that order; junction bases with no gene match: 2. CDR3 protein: CASSASGRSYNEQFF. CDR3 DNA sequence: TGTGCCAGCAGCGCTAGCGGGCGCTCCTACAATGAGCAGTTCTTC.

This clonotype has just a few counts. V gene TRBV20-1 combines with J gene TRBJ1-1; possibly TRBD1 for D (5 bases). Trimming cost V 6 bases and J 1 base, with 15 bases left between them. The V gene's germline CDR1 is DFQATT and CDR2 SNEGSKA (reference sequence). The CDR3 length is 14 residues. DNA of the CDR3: TGCAGTGCCAACCGAGGCCAGGGGAACACTGAAGCTTTCTTT. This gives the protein CSANRGQGNTEAFF.

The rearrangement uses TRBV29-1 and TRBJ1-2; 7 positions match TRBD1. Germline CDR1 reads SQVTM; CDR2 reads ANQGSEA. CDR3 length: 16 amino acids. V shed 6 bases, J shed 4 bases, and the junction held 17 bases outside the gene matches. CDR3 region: CSVVRDSRNPVYGYTF. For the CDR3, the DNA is TGCAGCGTCGTTCGGGACAGTAGAAACCCGGTCTATGGCTACACCTTC.

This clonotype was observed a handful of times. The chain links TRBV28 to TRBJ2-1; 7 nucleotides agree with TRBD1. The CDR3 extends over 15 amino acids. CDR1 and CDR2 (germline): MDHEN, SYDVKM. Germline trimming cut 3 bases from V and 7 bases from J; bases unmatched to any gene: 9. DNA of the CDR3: TGTGCCAGCAGTTTCGTAGGACAGGCTATTAATGAGCAGTTCTTC. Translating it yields CASSFVGQAINEQFF.

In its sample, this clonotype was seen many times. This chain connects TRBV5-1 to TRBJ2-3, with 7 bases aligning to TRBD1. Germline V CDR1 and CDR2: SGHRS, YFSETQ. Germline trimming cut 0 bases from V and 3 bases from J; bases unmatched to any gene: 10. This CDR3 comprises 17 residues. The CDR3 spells CASSLVQTGIATDTQYF. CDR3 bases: TGCGCCAGCAGCTTGGTCCAGACAGGGATAGCGACAGATACGCAGTATTTT.

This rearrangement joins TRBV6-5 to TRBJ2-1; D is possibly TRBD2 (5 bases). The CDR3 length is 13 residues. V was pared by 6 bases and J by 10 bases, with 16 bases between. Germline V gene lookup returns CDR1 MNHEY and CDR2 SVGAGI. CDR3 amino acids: CASSRDWTLEQFF. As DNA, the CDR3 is TGTGCCAGCAGCCGAGACTGGACTTTAGAGCAGTTCTTC.

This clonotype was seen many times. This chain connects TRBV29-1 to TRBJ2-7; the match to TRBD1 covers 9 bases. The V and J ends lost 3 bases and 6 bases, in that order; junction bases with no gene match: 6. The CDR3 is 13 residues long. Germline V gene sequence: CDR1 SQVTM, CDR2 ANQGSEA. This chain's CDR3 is CSVDGRDRVEQYF. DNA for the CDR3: TGCAGCGTTGATGGCCGGGACAGGGTCGAGCAGTACTTC.

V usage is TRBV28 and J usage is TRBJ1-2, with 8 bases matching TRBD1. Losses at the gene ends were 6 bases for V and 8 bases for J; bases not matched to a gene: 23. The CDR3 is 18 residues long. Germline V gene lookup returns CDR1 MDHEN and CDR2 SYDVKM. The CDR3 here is CASSLGPDPGQVLSGYTF. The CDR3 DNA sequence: TGTGCCAGCAGCTTAGGGCCCGACCCGGGACAGGTCCTTTCGGGCTACACCTTC.

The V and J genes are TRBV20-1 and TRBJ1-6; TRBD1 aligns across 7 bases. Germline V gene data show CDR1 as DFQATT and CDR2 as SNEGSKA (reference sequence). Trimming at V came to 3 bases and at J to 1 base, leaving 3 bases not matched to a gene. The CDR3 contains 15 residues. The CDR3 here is CSASPRGSYNSPLHF. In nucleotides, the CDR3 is TGCAGTGCTAGCCCCAGGGGGTCCTATAATTCACCCCTCCACTTT.

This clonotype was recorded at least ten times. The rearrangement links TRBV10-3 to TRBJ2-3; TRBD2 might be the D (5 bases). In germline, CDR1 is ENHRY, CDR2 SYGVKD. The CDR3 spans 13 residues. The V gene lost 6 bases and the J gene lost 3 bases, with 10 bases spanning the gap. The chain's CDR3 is CAISVLETDTQYF. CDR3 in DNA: TGTGCCATCAGCGTACTAGAGACAGATACGCAGTATTTT.

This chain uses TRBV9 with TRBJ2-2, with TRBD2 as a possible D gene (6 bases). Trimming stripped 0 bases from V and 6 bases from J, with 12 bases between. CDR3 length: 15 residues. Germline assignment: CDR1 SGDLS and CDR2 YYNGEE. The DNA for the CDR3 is TGTGCCAGCAGCGTAGAGTCGGGAGTAGCCGGGGAGCTGTTTTTT. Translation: CASSVESGVAGELFF.

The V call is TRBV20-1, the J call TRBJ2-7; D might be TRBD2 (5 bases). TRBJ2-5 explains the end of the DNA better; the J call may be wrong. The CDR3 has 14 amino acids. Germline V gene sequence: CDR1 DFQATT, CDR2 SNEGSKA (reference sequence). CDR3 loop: CSAGGGSGWETQYF. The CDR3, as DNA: TGCAGTGCAGGTGGAGGATCCGGATGGGAGACCCAGTACTTC.

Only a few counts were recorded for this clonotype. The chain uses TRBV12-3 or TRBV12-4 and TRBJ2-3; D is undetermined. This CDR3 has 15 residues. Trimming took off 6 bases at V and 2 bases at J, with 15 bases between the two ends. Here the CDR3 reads CASRGPWNATDTQYF. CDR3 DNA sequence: TGTGCCAGCAGAGGTCCCTGGAATGCCACAGATACGCAGTATTTT.

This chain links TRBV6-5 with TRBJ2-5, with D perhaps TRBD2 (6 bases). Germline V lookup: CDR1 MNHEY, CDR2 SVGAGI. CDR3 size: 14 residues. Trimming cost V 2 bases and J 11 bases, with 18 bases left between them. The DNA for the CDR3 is TGTGCCAGCAGTTACGGGGACTCCTCCTACGTGCAGTACTTC. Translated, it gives CASSYGDSSYVQYF.

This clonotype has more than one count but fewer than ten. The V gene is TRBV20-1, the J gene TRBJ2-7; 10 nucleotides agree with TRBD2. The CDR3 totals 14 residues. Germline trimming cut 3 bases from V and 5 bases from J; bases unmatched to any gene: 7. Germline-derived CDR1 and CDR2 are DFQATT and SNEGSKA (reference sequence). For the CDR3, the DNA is TGCAGTGCTAGTCCTAGCGGGAGTGTCCACGAGCAGTACTTC. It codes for CSASPSGSVHEQYF.

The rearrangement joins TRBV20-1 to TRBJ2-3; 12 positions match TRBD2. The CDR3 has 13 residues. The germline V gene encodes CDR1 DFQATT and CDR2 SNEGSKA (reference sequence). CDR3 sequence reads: CSSRLAGADTQYF. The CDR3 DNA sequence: TGCAGCAGTCGACTAGCGGGGGCAGATACGCAGTATTTT.

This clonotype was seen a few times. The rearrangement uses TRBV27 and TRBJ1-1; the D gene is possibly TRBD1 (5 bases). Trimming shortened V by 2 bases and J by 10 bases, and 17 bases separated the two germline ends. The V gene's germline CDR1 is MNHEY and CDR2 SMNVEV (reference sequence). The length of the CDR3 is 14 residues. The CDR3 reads CASSLGGLSGSAFF. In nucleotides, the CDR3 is TGTGCCAGCAGTTTAGGCGGCTTGTCAGGGTCAGCTTTCTTT.

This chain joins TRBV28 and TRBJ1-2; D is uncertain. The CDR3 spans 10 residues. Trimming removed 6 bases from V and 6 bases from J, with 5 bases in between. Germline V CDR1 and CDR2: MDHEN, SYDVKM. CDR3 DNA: TGTGCCAGCAGGGGGAATGGCTACACCTTC. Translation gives CASRGNGYTF.

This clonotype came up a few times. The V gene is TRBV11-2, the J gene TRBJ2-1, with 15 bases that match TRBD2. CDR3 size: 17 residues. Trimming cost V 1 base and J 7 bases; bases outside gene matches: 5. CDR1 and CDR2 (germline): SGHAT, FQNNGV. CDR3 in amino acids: CASSLVPGTSGRNEQFF. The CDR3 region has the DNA TGTGCCAGCAGCTTAGTGCCCGGGACTAGCGGGAGGAATGAGCAGTTCTTC.

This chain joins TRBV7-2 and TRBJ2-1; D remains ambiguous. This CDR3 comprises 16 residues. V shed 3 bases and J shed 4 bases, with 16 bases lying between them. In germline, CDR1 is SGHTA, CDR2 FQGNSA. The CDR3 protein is CASSLGAKAYYNEQFF. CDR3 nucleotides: TGTGCCAGCAGCTTGGGCGCCAAGGCATATTACAATGAGCAGTTCTTC.

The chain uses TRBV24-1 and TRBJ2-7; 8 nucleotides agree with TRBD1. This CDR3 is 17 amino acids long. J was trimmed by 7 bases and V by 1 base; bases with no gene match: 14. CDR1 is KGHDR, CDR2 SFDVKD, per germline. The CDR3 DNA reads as TGTGCCACCAGTGATTTCGAAGGACAGGGCGTCTACAATGAGCAGTACTTC. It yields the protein CATSDFEGQGVYNEQYF.

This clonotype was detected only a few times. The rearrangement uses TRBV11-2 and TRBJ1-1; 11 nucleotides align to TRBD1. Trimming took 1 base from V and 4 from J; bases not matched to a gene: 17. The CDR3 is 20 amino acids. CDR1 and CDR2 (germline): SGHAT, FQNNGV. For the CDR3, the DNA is TGTGCCAGCAGCTTAGGACGCCTTCCGGGGACAGGGGGTCGTGGCACTGAAGCTTTCTTT. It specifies CASSLGRLPGTGGRGTEAFF.

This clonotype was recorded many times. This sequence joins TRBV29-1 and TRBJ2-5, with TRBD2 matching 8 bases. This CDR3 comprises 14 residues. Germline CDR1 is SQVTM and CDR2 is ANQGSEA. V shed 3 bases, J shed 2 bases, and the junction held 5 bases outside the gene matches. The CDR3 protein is CSVDLLAAQETQYF. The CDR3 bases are TGCAGCGTTGACCTACTAGCGGCTCAAGAGACCCAGTACTTC.

The CDR3 DNA sequence: TGTGCCAGCAGCCACAGCTACATGAACACTGAAGCTTTCTTT. Translated: CASSHSYMNTEAFF. J is TRBJ1-1 and V is TRBV3-1; D gene unclear. The ends were cut back, 3 bases at V and 0 bases at J, with 8 bases in the middle. Germline CDR1 LGHDT, CDR2 YNNKEL (reference sequence). The CDR3 consists of 14 residues. The full variable domain, completed using reference TRBV3-1 and TRBJ1-1, is DTAVSQTPKYLVTQMGNDKSIKCEQNLGHDTMYWYKQDSKKFLKIMFSYNNKELIINETVPNRFSPKSPDKAHLNLHINSLELGDSAVYFCASSHSYMNTEAFFGQGTRLTVV.

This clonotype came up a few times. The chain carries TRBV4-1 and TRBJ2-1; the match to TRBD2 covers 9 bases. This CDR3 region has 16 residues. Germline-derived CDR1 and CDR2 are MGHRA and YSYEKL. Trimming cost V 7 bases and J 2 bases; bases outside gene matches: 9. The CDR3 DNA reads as TGCGCCAGCACCTTTCAGCGGGAGGCCCCCTACAATGAGCAGTTCTTC. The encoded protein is CASTFQREAPYNEQFF.

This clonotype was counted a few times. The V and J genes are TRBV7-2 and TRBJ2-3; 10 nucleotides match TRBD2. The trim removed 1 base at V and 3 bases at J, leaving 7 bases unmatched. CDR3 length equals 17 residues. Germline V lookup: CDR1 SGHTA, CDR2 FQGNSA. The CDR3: CASSLVSSGGRTDTQYF. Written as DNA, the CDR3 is TGTGCCAGCAGCTTAGTTTCTAGCGGGGGTAGGACAGATACGCAGTATTTT.